The sequence of this T cell receptor (beta chain) was determined in a study of blood T cell repertoires in COVID-19. Overall study context: Some COVID-19 samples were acute and others convalescent; all came from the United States, Italy and Spain. T cells, B-cell-depleted T cells, or PBMCs provided the cDNA or gDNA that served as material.

The length of the CDR3 is 13 residues. With 3 bases removed from V and 2 bases from J, the gap between germline ends came to 7 bases. The germline gives CDR1 MNHNS, CDR2 SASEGT. Under the authors' procedure: Nucleated cell counts were estimated from reference gene primer amplification. Profiled with immunoSEQ multiplex PCR; TCRdb holds only in-frame clones, not every one. V and J calls and clone size are those listed in that table; D and trimming were worked out from the DNA. The sample consists of 250,000 or so clones, about 90% of them appearing once. This sequence originates from a man aged 18 to 29 with active or convalescent COVID-19. The chain recombines TRBV6-1 with TRBJ1-2; no firm D call. The specimen was peripheral blood. CDR3 DNA: TGTGCCAGCAGTGATAGAGGAAACTATGGCTACACCTTC. The encoded protein is CASSDRGNYGYTF.